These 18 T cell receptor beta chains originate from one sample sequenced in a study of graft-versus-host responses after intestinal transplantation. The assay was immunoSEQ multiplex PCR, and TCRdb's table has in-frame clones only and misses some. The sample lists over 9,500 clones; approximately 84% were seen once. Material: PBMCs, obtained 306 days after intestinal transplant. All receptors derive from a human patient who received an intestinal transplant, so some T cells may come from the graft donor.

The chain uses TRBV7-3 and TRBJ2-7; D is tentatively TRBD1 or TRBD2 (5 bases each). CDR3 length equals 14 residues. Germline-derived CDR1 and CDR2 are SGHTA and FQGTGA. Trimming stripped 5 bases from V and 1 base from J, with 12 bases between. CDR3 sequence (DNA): TGTGCCAGCAGCCCCGGGACGGGTTCCTACGAGCAGTACTTC. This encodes CASSPGTGSYEQYF.

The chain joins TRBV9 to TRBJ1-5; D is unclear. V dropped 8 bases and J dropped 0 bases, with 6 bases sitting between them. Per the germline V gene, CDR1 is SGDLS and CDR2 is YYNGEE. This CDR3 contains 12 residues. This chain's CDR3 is CASGDSNQPQHF. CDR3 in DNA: TGTGCCAGTGGGGATAGCAATCAGCCCCAGCATTTT.

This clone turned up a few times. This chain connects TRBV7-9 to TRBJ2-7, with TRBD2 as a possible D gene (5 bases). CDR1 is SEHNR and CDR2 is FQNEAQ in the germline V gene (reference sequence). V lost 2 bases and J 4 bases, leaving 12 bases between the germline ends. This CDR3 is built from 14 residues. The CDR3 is CASSLTSLFYEQYF. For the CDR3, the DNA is TGTGCCAGCAGCTTAACTAGTCTTTTTTACGAGCAGTACTTC. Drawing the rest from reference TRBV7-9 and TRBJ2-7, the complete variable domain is DTGVSQNPRHKITKRGQNVTFRCDPISEHNRLYWYRQTLGQGPEFLTYFQNEAQLEKSRLLSDRFSAERPKGSFSTLEIQRTEQGDSAMYLCASSLTSLFYEQYFGPGTRLTVT.

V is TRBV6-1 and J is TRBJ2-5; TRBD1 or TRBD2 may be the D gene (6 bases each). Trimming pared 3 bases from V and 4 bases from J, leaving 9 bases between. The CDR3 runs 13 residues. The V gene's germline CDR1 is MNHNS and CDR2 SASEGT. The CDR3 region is CASSDRGGETQYF. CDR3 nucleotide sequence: TGTGCCAGCAGTGACAGGGGAGGAGAGACCCAGTACTTC.

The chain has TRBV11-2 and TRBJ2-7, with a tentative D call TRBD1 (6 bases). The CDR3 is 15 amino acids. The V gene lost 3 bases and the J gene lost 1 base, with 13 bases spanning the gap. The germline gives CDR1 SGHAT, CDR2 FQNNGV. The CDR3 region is CASSFGQPISYEQYF. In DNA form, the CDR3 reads TGTGCCAGCAGCTTTGGACAGCCAATTTCCTACGAGCAGTACTTC.

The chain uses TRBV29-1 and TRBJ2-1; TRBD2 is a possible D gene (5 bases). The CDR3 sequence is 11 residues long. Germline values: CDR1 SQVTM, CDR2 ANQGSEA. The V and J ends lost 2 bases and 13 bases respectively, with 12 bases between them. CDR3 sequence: CSVERGSRQFF. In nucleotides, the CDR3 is TGCAGCGTTGAAAGAGGGTCCCGACAGTTCTTC.

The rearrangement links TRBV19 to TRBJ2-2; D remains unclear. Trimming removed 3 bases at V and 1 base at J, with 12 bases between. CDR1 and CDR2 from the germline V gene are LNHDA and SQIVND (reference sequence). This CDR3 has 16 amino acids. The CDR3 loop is CASSIVPGLNTGELFF. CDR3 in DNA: TGTGCCAGTAGTATTGTCCCGGGTCTGAACACCGGGGAGCTGTTTTTT.

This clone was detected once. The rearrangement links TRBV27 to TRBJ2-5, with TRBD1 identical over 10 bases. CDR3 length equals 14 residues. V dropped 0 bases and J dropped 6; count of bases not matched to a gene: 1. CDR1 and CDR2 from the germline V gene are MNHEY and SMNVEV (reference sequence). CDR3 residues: CASSLSDRGKTQYF. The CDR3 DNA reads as TGTGCCAGCAGTTTATCGGACAGGGGGAAGACCCAGTACTTC.

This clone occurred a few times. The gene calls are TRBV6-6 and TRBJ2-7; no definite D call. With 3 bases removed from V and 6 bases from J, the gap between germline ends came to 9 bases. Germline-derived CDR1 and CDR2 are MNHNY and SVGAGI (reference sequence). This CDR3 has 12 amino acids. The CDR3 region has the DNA TGTGCCAGCAGTTATAGAGACTGCGAGCAGTACTTC. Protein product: CASSYRDCEQYF.

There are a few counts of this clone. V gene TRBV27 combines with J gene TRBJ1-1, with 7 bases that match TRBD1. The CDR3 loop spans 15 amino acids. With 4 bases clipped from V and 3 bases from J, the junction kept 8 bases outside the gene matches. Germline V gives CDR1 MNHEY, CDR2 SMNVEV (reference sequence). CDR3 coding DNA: TGTGCCAGCAGTTGGGGCAGGGGGAGTGACACTGAAGCTTTCTTT. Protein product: CASSWGRGSDTEAFF.

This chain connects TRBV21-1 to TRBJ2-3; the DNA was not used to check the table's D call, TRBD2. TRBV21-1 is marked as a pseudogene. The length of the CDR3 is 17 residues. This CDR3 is CASSKKTSGRATDTQYF. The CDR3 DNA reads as TGTGCCAGCAGCAAAAAGACTAGCGGGAGGGCCACAGATACGCAGTATTTT.

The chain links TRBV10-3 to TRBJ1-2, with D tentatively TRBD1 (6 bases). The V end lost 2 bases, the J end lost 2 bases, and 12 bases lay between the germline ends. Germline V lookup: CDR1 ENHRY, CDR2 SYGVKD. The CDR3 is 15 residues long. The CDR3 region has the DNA TGTGCCATCAGTGAGAAGGGGGACCCAAACTATGGCTACACCTTC. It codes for CAISEKGDPNYGYTF.

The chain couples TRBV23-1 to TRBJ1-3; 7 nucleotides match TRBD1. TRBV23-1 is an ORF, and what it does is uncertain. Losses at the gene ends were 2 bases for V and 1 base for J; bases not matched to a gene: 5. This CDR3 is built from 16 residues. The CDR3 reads CASSQGTDYSGNTIYF. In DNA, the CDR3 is TGCGCCAGCAGTCAAGGGACAGATTATTCTGGAAACACCATATATTTT.

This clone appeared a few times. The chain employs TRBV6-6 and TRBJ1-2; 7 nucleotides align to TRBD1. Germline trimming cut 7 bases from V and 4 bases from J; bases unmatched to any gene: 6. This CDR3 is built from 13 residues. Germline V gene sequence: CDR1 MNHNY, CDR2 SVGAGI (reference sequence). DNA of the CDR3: TGTGCCAGCACGGCAGGGGGGGCCTATGGCTACACCTTC. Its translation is CASTAGGAYGYTF.

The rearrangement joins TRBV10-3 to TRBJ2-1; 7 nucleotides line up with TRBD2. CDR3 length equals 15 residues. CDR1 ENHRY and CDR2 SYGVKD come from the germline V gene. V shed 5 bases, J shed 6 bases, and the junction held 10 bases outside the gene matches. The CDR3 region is CAISRAVGGGNEQFF. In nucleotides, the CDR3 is TGTGCCATCAGTCGGGCGGTTGGCGGGGGCAATGAGCAGTTCTTC.

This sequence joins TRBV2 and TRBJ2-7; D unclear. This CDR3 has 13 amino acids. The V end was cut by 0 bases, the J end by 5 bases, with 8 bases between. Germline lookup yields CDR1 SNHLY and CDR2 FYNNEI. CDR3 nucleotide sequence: TGTGCCAGCAGTGAAGCGTATTTAAACGAGCAGTACTTC. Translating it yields CASSEAYLNEQYF.

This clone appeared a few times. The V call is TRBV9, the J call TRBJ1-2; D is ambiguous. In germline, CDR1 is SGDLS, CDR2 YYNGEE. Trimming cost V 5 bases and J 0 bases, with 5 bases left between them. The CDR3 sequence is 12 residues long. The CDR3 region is CASRTTNYGYTF. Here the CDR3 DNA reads TGTGCCAGCAGGACAACTAACTATGGCTACACCTTC.

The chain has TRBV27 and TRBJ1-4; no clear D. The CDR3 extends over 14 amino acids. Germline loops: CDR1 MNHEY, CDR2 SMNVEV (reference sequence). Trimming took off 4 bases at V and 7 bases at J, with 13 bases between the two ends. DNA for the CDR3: TGTGCCAGCAGTTCACTCCCCGGTCGTGAAAAACTGTTTTTT. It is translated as CASSSLPGREKLFF.